This TCR beta chain was recovered during a study of T cells after yellow fever vaccination. TCRdb passed the 5' RACE reads through MiXCR, listing each CDR3 protein once. Of 600,000 to 750,000 distinct CDR3 sequences in the sample, more than 9% were seen once. This CDR3 has 20 amino acids. Germline lookup yields CDR1 SGHAT and CDR2 FQNNGV. V gave up 2 bases and J gave up 7 bases; unmatched junction bases: 22. This clonotype was seen a handful of times. The chain links TRBV11-2 to TRBJ2-1; 8 bases are shared with TRBD2. The source material was PBMCs, sampled on the day of the yellow fever booster vaccination. The source is a young man who received the YFV17D yellow fever vaccine. CDR3 sequence reads: CASSLLAGNSASGVVNEQFF. The CDR3 DNA sequence: TGTGCCAGCAGCTTACTAGCGGGCAATAGCGCGAGTGGGGTGGTAAATGAGCAGTTCTTC.